These T cell receptor beta chains were read from a single sample in a study of blood T cell repertoires in COVID-19. Clones were read by immunoSEQ multiplex PCR, and TCRdb kept only the in-frame ones, dropping some. Of 200,000 to 250,000 clones listed, around four fifths were seen once; the top ten hold roughly 6.4%. Sequencing was done on a sample of peripheral blood. The origin of the receptors is a woman aged 55 to 70 with active or convalescent COVID-19. Each CDR3 is given with its conserved first and last residue. The order of the fields is V gene, J gene, clone size, D gene, CDR3 DNA, CDR3 protein. The D gene is left open where the match is weak. The size field is filled for only some rows; it gives once, few, many or a size class.

v_call: TRBV2; j_call: TRBJ1-2; clone_size: few; d_call: .; cdr3_nt: TGTGCCAGCAGTGCGGGGGACGGCTACACCTTC; cdr3_aa: CASSAGDGYTF
v_call: TRBV7-8; j_call: TRBJ2-2; clone_size: .; d_call: .; cdr3_nt: TGTGCCAGCAGCTTAGATTTAGGCCAGGGGTGGAACACCGGGGAGCTGTTTTTT; cdr3_aa: CASSLDLGQGWNTGELFF
v_call: TRBV5-1; j_call: TRBJ2-2; clone_size: .; d_call: TRBD1; cdr3_nt: TGCGCCAGCATCCCCGGGACAGCACACACCGGGGAGCTGTTTTTT; cdr3_aa: CASIPGTAHTGELFF
v_call: TRBV27; j_call: TRBJ2-3; clone_size: .; d_call: TRBD1; cdr3_nt: TGTGCCACTAGACAGGGAACTAGCACAGATACGCAGTATTTT; cdr3_aa: CATRQGTSTDTQYF
v_call: TRBV6-4; j_call: TRBJ1-5; clone_size: .; d_call: .; cdr3_nt: TGTGCCAGCGCGGCGGAAGGCGGGAATCAGCCCCAGCATTTT; cdr3_aa: CASAAEGGNQPQHF
v_call: TRBV6-5; j_call: TRBJ2-1; clone_size: .; d_call: TRBD1; cdr3_nt: TGTGCCAGCAGTTACTTGACAGGGACAGGGGAGCAGTTCTTC; cdr3_aa: CASSYLTGTGEQFF
v_call: TRBV5-4; j_call: TRBJ2-5; clone_size: .; d_call: TRBD2; cdr3_nt: TGTGCCAGCAGCCGGACTAGCCAAGAGACCCAGTACTTC; cdr3_aa: CASSRTSQETQYF
v_call: TRBV29-1; j_call: TRBJ2-5; clone_size: .; d_call: TRBD2; cdr3_nt: TGCAGCGTCGGGGCGGGCGGGGGGAGCCAAGAGACCCAGTACTTC; cdr3_aa: CSVGAGGGSQETQYF
v_call: TRBV5-1; j_call: TRBJ2-3; clone_size: .; d_call: .; cdr3_nt: TGCGCCAGCAGCTTGGGGGGGCTCGCTCCAACAGATACGCAGTATTTT; cdr3_aa: CASSLGGLAPTDTQYF
v_call: TRBV19; j_call: TRBJ1-5; clone_size: .; d_call: .; cdr3_nt: TGTGCCAGTAGTATCCCTCGACAGAGCAATCAGCCCCAGCATTTT; cdr3_aa: CASSIPRQSNQPQHF
v_call: TRBV7-9; j_call: TRBJ1-1; clone_size: .; d_call: .; cdr3_nt: TGTGCCAGCAGCTTTTTCCGTTGGGAGTTTGGCACTGAAGCTTTCTTT; cdr3_aa: CASSFFRWEFGTEAFF
v_call: TRBV5-5; j_call: TRBJ1-2; clone_size: .; d_call: TRBD1; cdr3_nt: TGTGCCAGCAGCCAAGCGACAGGGGTTAATGGCTACACCTTC; cdr3_aa: CASSQATGVNGYTF
v_call: TRBV18; j_call: TRBJ1-3; clone_size: .; d_call: .; cdr3_nt: TGTGCCAGCAGTACGGAGGCGTCCAGGGGAAACACCATATATTTT; cdr3_aa: CASSTEASRGNTIYF
v_call: TRBV18; j_call: TRBJ2-5; clone_size: .; d_call: TRBD1; cdr3_nt: TGTGCCAGCTCCGGGGACAGGGGGCAAGAGACCCAGTACTTC; cdr3_aa: CASSGDRGQETQYF
v_call: TRBV19; j_call: TRBJ2-1; clone_size: .; d_call: .; cdr3_nt: TGTGCCAGTAGCGCAACCGGGACGGGACTCAATGAGCAGTTCTTC; cdr3_aa: CASSATGTGLNEQFF
v_call: TRBV5-3; j_call: TRBJ2-3; clone_size: .; d_call: .; cdr3_nt: TGTGCCAGAAGCTTGCTCCGAGTCGTGGGATGGGGCGCAGATACGCAGTATTTT; cdr3_aa: CARSLLRVVGWGADTQYF
v_call: TRBV7-8; j_call: TRBJ1-4; clone_size: .; d_call: TRBD1; cdr3_nt: TGTGCCAGCAGCTCCAGGGGGCAATATAATGAAAAACTGTTTTTT; cdr3_aa: CASSSRGQYNEKLFF
v_call: TRBV24-1; j_call: TRBJ2-1; clone_size: .; d_call: .; cdr3_nt: TGTGCCACCAGTGATCCCCTAGCGCCGAGCTCCTACAATGAGCAGTTCTTC; cdr3_aa: CATSDPLAPSSYNEQFF
v_call: TRBV18; j_call: TRBJ1-4; clone_size: .; d_call: .; cdr3_nt: TGTGCCAGCTCACCGAATAACGGGTTCAATGAAAAACTGTTTTTT; cdr3_aa: CASSPNNGFNEKLFF
v_call: TRBV4-1; j_call: TRBJ2-3; clone_size: .; d_call: .; cdr3_nt: TGCGCCAGCAGCCAAGGCGGAGATACGCAGTATTTT; cdr3_aa: CASSQGGDTQYF
v_call: TRBV5-1; j_call: TRBJ2-7; clone_size: .; d_call: .; cdr3_nt: TGCGCCAGCAGCTTGGGGCCCACTTGGCAGGGCTATAACTACGAGCAGTACTTC; cdr3_aa: CASSLGPTWQGYNYEQYF
v_call: TRBV6-2/TRBV6-3; j_call: TRBJ1-5; clone_size: .; d_call: TRBD1; cdr3_nt: TGTGCCAGCAGTTATATTGGACAGGTAAATCAGCCCCAGCATTTT; cdr3_aa: CASSYIGQVNQPQHF
v_call: TRBV15; j_call: TRBJ2-5; clone_size: .; d_call: .; cdr3_nt: TGTGCCACCAGCAGAGATGGGAGGTCCCAAGAGACCCAGTACTTC; cdr3_aa: CATSRDGRSQETQYF
v_call: TRBV28; j_call: TRBJ2-5; clone_size: .; d_call: .; cdr3_nt: TGTGCCAGCAGTCCGGGACTTAATATGGAGACCCAGTACTTC; cdr3_aa: CASSPGLNMETQYF
v_call: TRBV5-1; j_call: TRBJ1-2; clone_size: .; d_call: TRBD1; cdr3_nt: TGCGCCAGCAGCTTGGGGGACAGGGAACATGGCTACACCTTC; cdr3_aa: CASSLGDREHGYTF
v_call: TRBV7-8; j_call: TRBJ1-6; clone_size: .; d_call: .; cdr3_nt: TGTGCCAGCAGCTCGGCAGGGATAGGGGCCTTTTCACCCCTCCACTTT; cdr3_aa: CASSSAGIGAFSPLHF
v_call: TRBV28; j_call: TRBJ1-4; clone_size: .; d_call: .; cdr3_nt: TGTGCCAGCAGTTCCCAGGGAAAACTGTTTTTT; cdr3_aa: CASSSQGKLFF
v_call: TRBV7-8; j_call: TRBJ2-6; clone_size: .; d_call: .; cdr3_nt: TGTGCCAGCAGAGAAGATCCGGCAGGGCACTATATCTCTGGGGCCAACGTCCTGACTTTC; cdr3_aa: CASREDPAGHYISGANVLTF
v_call: TRBV5-8; j_call: TRBJ1-4; clone_size: .; d_call: TRBD1; cdr3_nt: TGTGCCAGCAGACCTGGACAGGGGAGTAATGAAAAACTGTTTTTT; cdr3_aa: CASRPGQGSNEKLFF
v_call: TRBV10-3; j_call: TRBJ1-1; clone_size: .; d_call: .; cdr3_nt: TGTGCCATCAGTCCGGTTGGCCAGGGGACTGAAGCTTTCTTT; cdr3_aa: CAISPVGQGTEAFF
v_call: TRBV7-9; j_call: TRBJ2-3; clone_size: .; d_call: TRBD2; cdr3_nt: TGTGCCAGCAGCTTGGACATAGCGGGAGGGAAAGATACGCAGTATTTT; cdr3_aa: CASSLDIAGGKDTQYF
v_call: TRBV29-1; j_call: TRBJ1-1; clone_size: .; d_call: .; cdr3_nt: TGCAGCGTTGAAGTAGGGGCGAAGGGCACTGAAGCTTTCTTT; cdr3_aa: CSVEVGAKGTEAFF
v_call: TRBV6-5; j_call: TRBJ1-2; clone_size: .; d_call: TRBD1; cdr3_nt: TGTGCCAGCAGTACCACAGGGGTGGGATATGGCTACACCTTC; cdr3_aa: CASSTTGVGYGYTF
v_call: TRBV6-5; j_call: TRBJ1-2; clone_size: .; d_call: TRBD1; cdr3_nt: TGTGCCAGCAGTCACCGGACAGGCGGCTACACCTTC; cdr3_aa: CASSHRTGGYTF
v_call: TRBV5-1; j_call: TRBJ2-5; clone_size: .; d_call: .; cdr3_nt: TGCGCCAGCAGCTTCGGAGGTGGAGAGACCCAGTACTTC; cdr3_aa: CASSFGGGETQYF
v_call: TRBV7-8; j_call: TRBJ2-1; clone_size: .; d_call: TRBD1; cdr3_nt: TGTGCCAGCAGACATCACCAGGGGGCGCTTTCAGATGAGCAGTTCTTC; cdr3_aa: CASRHHQGALSDEQFF